This is a list of T cell receptor beta chains from one sample in a study of blood T cell repertoires in COVID-19. The repertoire was sequenced with immunoSEQ multiplex PCR; TCRdb's copy has only in-frame clones and lacks some. The sample carries under 65,000 clones, around 93% recorded once. The sample taken for sequencing was peripheral blood. These receptors all come from a man aged 50 to 59 with acute or convalescent COVID-19. Each CDR3 is given with its conserved first and last residue. Fields, in order: D gene, J gene, V gene, clone size, CDR3 DNA, CDR3 protein. D genes are given only for firm matches. Not all rows give a size; the values are once, few, many and, for expanded clones, a class.

d_gene: TRBD1; j_gene: TRBJ1-1; v_gene: TRBV2; abundance: once; CDR3nt: TGTGCCAGCACCGGAGGGGCGGGGACAGGGGGCACTGAAGCTTTCTTT; CDR3aa: CASTGGAGTGGTEAFF
d_gene: TRBD1; j_gene: TRBJ1-1; v_gene: TRBV7-9; abundance: once; CDR3nt: TGTGCCAGCAGCCCACCCGGGACAGGGTTTATGGTATCGAACACTGAAGCTTTCTTT; CDR3aa: CASSPPGTGFMVSNTEAFF
d_gene: TRBD1; j_gene: TRBJ1-2; v_gene: TRBV10-3; abundance: .; CDR3nt: TGTGCCATCAGTGAGGATGAAAGGGGGCGCAACTATGGCTACACCTTC; CDR3aa: CAISEDERGRNYGYTF
d_gene: TRBD2; j_gene: TRBJ2-3; v_gene: TRBV19; abundance: .; CDR3nt: TGTGCCACCGGAGGGACGGGGGGGCAGGCAGATACGCAGTATTTT; CDR3aa: CATGGTGGQADTQYF
d_gene: .; j_gene: TRBJ1-6; v_gene: TRBV11-2; abundance: few; CDR3nt: TGTGCCAGCAGCCAGGTGTCTAATTCACCCCTCCACTTT; CDR3aa: CASSQVSNSPLHF
d_gene: .; j_gene: TRBJ1-1; v_gene: TRBV3-1/TRBV3-2; abundance: once; CDR3nt: TGTGCCAGCAGCCCCCCCACGGCCCGAGGGACTGAAGCTTTCTTT; CDR3aa: CASSPPTARGTEAFF
d_gene: .; j_gene: TRBJ2-3; v_gene: TRBV2; abundance: .; CDR3nt: TGTGCCAGCAGCGGTACAGGGTGGAGGACAGATACGCAGTATTTT; CDR3aa: CASSGTGWRTDTQYF
d_gene: .; j_gene: TRBJ1-5; v_gene: TRBV2; abundance: once; CDR3nt: TGTGCCAGCAGTGTGGAGGGCGAACGGAATCAGCCCCAGCATTTT; CDR3aa: CASSVEGERNQPQHF
d_gene: .; j_gene: TRBJ2-3; v_gene: TRBV11-3; abundance: .; CDR3nt: TGTGCCAGCAGCCCAGGGGATGGGAATACGCAGTATTTT; CDR3aa: CASSPGDGNTQYF
d_gene: TRBD1; j_gene: TRBJ2-1; v_gene: TRBV29-1; abundance: .; CDR3nt: TGCAGCGTTGTAGGGTCAGGGGGCAATGAGCAGTTCTTC; CDR3aa: CSVVGSGGNEQFF
d_gene: .; j_gene: TRBJ1-1; v_gene: TRBV9; abundance: .; CDR3nt: TGTGCCAGCAGCGCACAGAGAAAGAACACTGAAGCTTTCTTT; CDR3aa: CASSAQRKNTEAFF
d_gene: TRBD1; j_gene: TRBJ1-1; v_gene: TRBV7-2; abundance: .; CDR3nt: TGTGCCAGCAGCCACGTCCAAAGACAGGGAGGTGAAGCTTTCTTT; CDR3aa: CASSHVQRQGGEAFF
d_gene: .; j_gene: TRBJ2-7; v_gene: TRBV30; abundance: few; CDR3nt: TGTGCCTGGTCCGAAGGGGGTTTGTACGAGCAGTACTTC; CDR3aa: CAWSEGGLYEQYF
d_gene: .; j_gene: TRBJ2-5; v_gene: TRBV6-5; abundance: .; CDR3nt: TGTGCCAGCAGTCAGACTAGACAAGAGACCCAGTACTTC; CDR3aa: CASSQTRQETQYF
d_gene: TRBD1; j_gene: TRBJ2-4; v_gene: TRBV24-1; abundance: .; CDR3nt: TGTGCCACCAGTGATTTGCAGTCCAGGGGGCCCCACCAGGTCTTCCTAGCCAAAAACATTCAGTACTTC; CDR3aa: CATSDLQSRGPHQVFLAKNIQYF
d_gene: TRBD2; j_gene: TRBJ2-6; v_gene: TRBV7-3; abundance: once; CDR3nt: TGTGCCAGCAGCTTATCCACGGGGGGCTCTGGGGCCAACGTCCTGACTTTC; CDR3aa: CASSLSTGGSGANVLTF
d_gene: TRBD1; j_gene: TRBJ1-2; v_gene: TRBV27; abundance: .; CDR3nt: TGTGCCAGCAGTTCGGACAGGATGAATGGCTACACCTTC; CDR3aa: CASSSDRMNGYTF
d_gene: TRBD1; j_gene: TRBJ1-1; v_gene: TRBV2; abundance: .; CDR3nt: TGTGCCAGCAGGAACCCCGCGACAGGGGTGGGTCAAGCTTTCTTT; CDR3aa: CASRNPATGVGQAFF
d_gene: .; j_gene: TRBJ1-4; v_gene: TRBV20-1; abundance: .; CDR3nt: TGCAGTGCTAGTAACAGGGTTGGTGAAAAACTGTTTTTT; CDR3aa: CSASNRVGEKLFF
d_gene: TRBD2; j_gene: TRBJ2-5; v_gene: TRBV7-7; abundance: .; CDR3nt: TGTGCCAGCAGCTTGTGGGGCGGTCGGGAGGGAGAGACCCAGTACTTC; CDR3aa: CASSLWGGREGETQYF
d_gene: .; j_gene: TRBJ2-3; v_gene: TRBV29-1; abundance: .; CDR3nt: TGCAGCGGAGACGATAGCGGAAGCACAGATACGCAGTATTTT; CDR3aa: CSGDDSGSTDTQYF
d_gene: TRBD1; j_gene: TRBJ2-2; v_gene: TRBV24-1; abundance: .; CDR3nt: TGTGCCACCCAACCCACAGGGGGCACCGGGGAGCTGTTTTTT; CDR3aa: CATQPTGGTGELFF
d_gene: .; j_gene: TRBJ1-4; v_gene: TRBV27; abundance: .; CDR3nt: TGTGCCAGCAGAGACACGAATAATGAAAAACTGTTTTTT; CDR3aa: CASRDTNNEKLFF
d_gene: TRBD1; j_gene: TRBJ1-2; v_gene: TRBV5-8; abundance: .; CDR3nt: TGTGCCAGCAGCTGGGGGTGGACAGGAACTAACTATGGCTACACCTTC; CDR3aa: CASSWGWTGTNYGYTF
d_gene: TRBD1; j_gene: TRBJ2-1; v_gene: TRBV18; abundance: .; CDR3nt: TGTGCCAGCTCGGGGGACAGGGTAGGTGGCAATGAGCAGTTCTTC; CDR3aa: CASSGDRVGGNEQFF
d_gene: .; j_gene: TRBJ2-6; v_gene: TRBV19; abundance: .; CDR3nt: TGTGCCAGTAGCAACCGACAGGCGCGGCGGTCTGGGGCCAACGTCCTGACTTTC; CDR3aa: CASSNRQARRSGANVLTF
d_gene: TRBD2; j_gene: TRBJ2-3; v_gene: TRBV5-5; abundance: .; CDR3nt: TGTGCCAGCAGCCCAGTACGGACTAGCGGGGGCACAGATACGCAGTATTTT; CDR3aa: CASSPVRTSGGTDTQYF
d_gene: .; j_gene: TRBJ1-5; v_gene: TRBV6-5; abundance: .; CDR3nt: TGTGCCAGCAGCACAGGGACCAATCAGCCCCAGCATTTT; CDR3aa: CASSTGTNQPQHF
d_gene: .; j_gene: TRBJ2-3; v_gene: TRBV3-1/TRBV3-2; abundance: .; CDR3nt: TGTGCCAGCAGCCCCGTCGGAGGAAATACGCAGTATTTT; CDR3aa: CASSPVGGNTQYF
d_gene: TRBD1; j_gene: TRBJ1-1; v_gene: TRBV19; abundance: .; CDR3nt: TGTGCCAGTAGCAGGGACAGGGCGAACACTGAAGCTTTCTTT; CDR3aa: CASSRDRANTEAFF
d_gene: .; j_gene: TRBJ1-1; v_gene: TRBV18; abundance: .; CDR3nt: TGTGCCAGCTCACAACAGAGCATGAACACTGAAGCTTTCTTT; CDR3aa: CASSQQSMNTEAFF
d_gene: .; j_gene: TRBJ1-1; v_gene: TRBV12-3/TRBV12-4; abundance: .; CDR3nt: TGTGCCAGCAGCCGGAGGAACACTGAAGCTTTCTTT; CDR3aa: CASSRRNTEAFF
d_gene: .; j_gene: TRBJ2-2; v_gene: TRBV5-1; abundance: .; CDR3nt: TGCGCCAGCACCCCGGAGGGGACCGGGGAGCTGTTTTTT; CDR3aa: CASTPEGTGELFF
d_gene: .; j_gene: TRBJ1-4; v_gene: TRBV11-2; abundance: .; CDR3nt: TGTGCCAGCAGCTTATGGGACACCGGTAATGAAAAACTGTTTTTT; CDR3aa: CASSLWDTGNEKLFF
d_gene: .; j_gene: TRBJ2-1; v_gene: TRBV19; abundance: few; CDR3nt: TGTGCCAGTAGTATAGGGTTAGCTCCCAATGAGCAGTTCTTC; CDR3aa: CASSIGLAPNEQFF
d_gene: TRBD1; j_gene: TRBJ1-4; v_gene: TRBV18; abundance: .; CDR3nt: TGTGCCAGCTCCGCGGGACAGGGAGGTGAAAAACTGTTTTTT; CDR3aa: CASSAGQGGEKLFF
d_gene: TRBD2; j_gene: TRBJ2-3; v_gene: TRBV20-1; abundance: .; CDR3nt: TGCAGTGCTAGTGCGGGGGGGGCCTTTTCAGATACGCAGTATTTT; CDR3aa: CSASAGGAFSDTQYF
d_gene: .; j_gene: TRBJ1-1; v_gene: TRBV12-3/TRBV12-4; abundance: .; CDR3nt: TGTGCCAGCAGTTTGCAGGGGAGAACTGAAGCTTTCTTT; CDR3aa: CASSLQGRTEAFF
d_gene: TRBD1; j_gene: TRBJ1-1; v_gene: TRBV7-9; abundance: .; CDR3nt: TGTGCCAGCAGCTTTAATTTCTGGACAGGGAGGGAGAACACTGAAGCTTTCTTT; CDR3aa: CASSFNFWTGRENTEAFF
d_gene: TRBD1; j_gene: TRBJ1-1; v_gene: TRBV19; abundance: .; CDR3nt: TGTGCCAGTAGTGGGGACAGGGGCCGGGGGAACACTGAAGCTTTCTTT; CDR3aa: CASSGDRGRGNTEAFF
d_gene: TRBD1; j_gene: TRBJ2-7; v_gene: TRBV5-1; abundance: .; CDR3nt: TGCGCCAGCAGCTTGGCTTCCCCTGGGACAGCCATCTCCTACGAGCAGTACTTC; CDR3aa: CASSLASPGTAISYEQYF
d_gene: .; j_gene: TRBJ2-3; v_gene: TRBV24-1; abundance: .; CDR3nt: TGTGCCACCAGCAAAACAGATACGCAGTATTTT; CDR3aa: CATSKTDTQYF
d_gene: TRBD2; j_gene: TRBJ2-3; v_gene: TRBV19; abundance: .; CDR3nt: TGTGCCAGTAGTGCAGGACTAGCGGGGGGGTTTCTCGCAGATACGCAGTATTTT; CDR3aa: CASSAGLAGGFLADTQYF
d_gene: TRBD1; j_gene: TRBJ1-5; v_gene: TRBV27; abundance: few; CDR3nt: TGTGCCAGCAGTTTAGGGACAGAATTCAATCAGCCCCAGCATTTT; CDR3aa: CASSLGTEFNQPQHF
d_gene: .; j_gene: TRBJ1-1; v_gene: TRBV18; abundance: .; CDR3nt: TGTGCCAGCTCACCACCCGGCAGGGTCACTGAAGCTTTCTTT; CDR3aa: CASSPPGRVTEAFF
d_gene: TRBD2; j_gene: TRBJ2-1; v_gene: TRBV4-1; abundance: .; CDR3nt: TGCGCCAGCAGCCCCCCGCGGGGGGGGCCGGGCAATGAGCAGTTCTTC; CDR3aa: CASSPPRGGPGNEQFF
d_gene: TRBD2; j_gene: TRBJ2-1; v_gene: TRBV11-2; abundance: .; CDR3nt: TGTGCCAGCAGCTTATTAGGCGGGGGGGACCCCTACAATGAGCAGTTCTTC; CDR3aa: CASSLLGGGDPYNEQFF
d_gene: TRBD1; j_gene: TRBJ2-1; v_gene: TRBV10-3; abundance: .; CDR3nt: TGTGCCATCAGTGAGTCGGGACAGGGGGTGGTGGGTGAGCAGTTCTTC; CDR3aa: CAISESGQGVVGEQFF
d_gene: .; j_gene: TRBJ2-5; v_gene: TRBV19; abundance: .; CDR3nt: TGTGCCAGTAGTAGATACAGCAAGGTAGGAGAGACCCAGTACTTC; CDR3aa: CASSRYSKVGETQYF
d_gene: .; j_gene: TRBJ1-2; v_gene: TRBV21-1; abundance: .; CDR3nt: TGTGCCAGCAGCAAAGTATCGAGGGAAGAGTGGGGCTACACCTTC; CDR3aa: CASSKVSREEWGYTF
d_gene: .; j_gene: TRBJ2-7; v_gene: TRBV27; abundance: .; CDR3nt: TGTGCCAGCAGTTTAAGGGCTACAGGGGCCGGGAGCTCCTACGAGCAGTACTTC; CDR3aa: CASSLRATGAGSSYEQYF
d_gene: .; j_gene: TRBJ1-1; v_gene: TRBV6-5; abundance: .; CDR3nt: TGTGCCAGCAGTTATCCGGGTTACACTGAAGCTTTCTTT; CDR3aa: CASSYPGYTEAFF
d_gene: .; j_gene: TRBJ2-1; v_gene: TRBV19; abundance: few; CDR3nt: TGTGCCAGTAGTATAGAGGGGAGCTCCTACAATGAGCAGTTCTTC; CDR3aa: CASSIEGSSYNEQFF
d_gene: .; j_gene: TRBJ1-2; v_gene: TRBV7-9; abundance: .; CDR3nt: TGTGCCAGCAGCCAAAACTATGGCTACACCTTC; CDR3aa: CASSQNYGYTF
d_gene: TRBD1; j_gene: TRBJ1-2; v_gene: TRBV5-1; abundance: .; CDR3nt: TGCGCCAGCAGCTCGACAGGGGATTACTATGGCTACACCTTC; CDR3aa: CASSSTGDYYGYTF
d_gene: TRBD1; j_gene: TRBJ2-5; v_gene: TRBV5-8; abundance: .; CDR3nt: TGTGCCAGCAGTTATCGGACAGGGGCGGGGGAGACCCAGTACTTC; CDR3aa: CASSYRTGAGETQYF